These T cell receptor beta chains were read from a single sample in a study of PD-1 blockade in classical Hodgkin lymphoma. Data came from immunoSEQ multiplex PCR; TCRdb stores just in-frame clones and leaves some out. The sample holds tens of thousands of clones, about 93% seen once. Sequenced input: peripheral blood mononuclear cells (PBMCs). The receptor source for this set is a human donor with classical Hodgkin lymphoma. The conserved cysteine and the conserved F or W are not part of the CDR3 here. A D gene is named only where the DNA matches it firmly.

d_call,j_call,v_call,cdr3_aa
NA,TRBJ2-1,TRBV6-5,ASSPFWGINEQF
TRBD1,TRBJ2-2,TRBV5-6,ASSLIGTAEGELF
TRBD2,TRBJ2-1,TRBV27,ASNKAGGTYNEQF
NA,TRBJ1-1,TRBV28,ASSFGSAEAF
NA,TRBJ1-1,TRBV4-3,ASSRRLNTEAF
NA,TRBJ1-1,TRBV29-1,SVLGAGMEAF
NA,TRBJ2-1,TRBV25-1,ASSDGKHNEQF
NA,TRBJ2-5,TRBV7-2,ASSSPIGSLQTQY
NA,TRBJ2-7,TRBV19,ASSIPQGATYEQY
TRBD2,TRBJ2-3,TRBV5-1,ASGTSGSGDTQY
NA,TRBJ1-2,TRBV7-2,ASSLVAGNTNGYT
TRBD1,TRBJ1-6,TRBV6-6,ASSYSGQTLPLH
NA,TRBJ2-1,TRBV10-3,AITNGRPGDEQF
NA,TRBJ2-3,TRBV2,ASSVGTVIDTQY
NA,TRBJ1-1,TRBV28,ASNLFTTEAF
NA,TRBJ1-4,TRBV30,AWSTGPNEKLF
NA,TRBJ2-1,TRBV20-1,SAETGGQF
NA,TRBJ2-2,TRBV18,ASSSLGTGELF
TRBD2,TRBJ2-5,TRBV19,ASKPPPSGGGRETQY
NA,TRBJ1-3,TRBV6-5,ASLSRGLSGNTIY
NA,TRBJ2-3,TRBV5-4,ASSLDHSDTQY
NA,TRBJ2-7,TRBV30,AWSASLSSYEQY
NA,TRBJ2-2,TRBV28,ASSLSRINTGELF
NA,TRBJ1-6,TRBV4-1,ASSQGTNSPLH
NA,TRBJ2-2,TRBV4-1,ASSPGAGELF
NA,TRBJ1-1,TRBV6-6,ASSPPRRGLNTEAF
NA,TRBJ1-1,TRBV5-1,ASSSRQMNTEAF
TRBD1,TRBJ2-2,TRBV18,ASSPTGLTTGELF
NA,TRBJ1-2,TRBV4-1,ASSQDPVAGGYYGYT
TRBD2,TRBJ2-7,TRBV6-5,ATRAGGSAYEQY
NA,TRBJ1-3,TRBV18,ASSPGQGNTIY